This T cell receptor beta chain was documented in a study of response to subunit inactivated influenza vaccine. TCRdb ran MiXCR on the RT-PCR reads and lists one entry per CDR3 protein. The data contain roughly 780,000 distinct CDR3 sequences, about 18% of them singletons. A few counts support this clonotype. Its antigen remains unidentified. Broader study findings: The authors proposed limited new T cell recruitment per seasonal influenza vaccination.

The sequence came from a man aged 50-60 years who received an inactivated influenza vaccine. The input for sequencing was PBMCs from blood, taken 5 to 6 days after vaccination.

The CDR3 loop reads CSVRLGAGASTTQYF. The CDR3 DNA sequence: TGCAGCGTCCGCCTCGGGGCGGGGGCCTCGACTACGCAGTATTTT. The chain joins TRBV29-1 to TRBJ2-3; TRBD2 might be the D (7 bases). The germline gives CDR1 SQVTM, CDR2 ANQGSEA. The CDR3 sequence is 15 residues long. The germline V and J ends were trimmed by 6 bases and 8 bases, with 24 bases remaining between them.